This T cell receptor beta chain was observed in a study of ipilimumab plus nivolumab after autologous stem cell transplantation. Regarding the study as a whole: Per the authors, repertoire, Treg and microbiota data justify further study.

The repertoire was sequenced with immunoSEQ multiplex PCR; TCRdb's copy has only in-frame clones and lacks some. The table lists just under 9,500 clones, more than 65% of them singletons. Turning to this clone: Its antigen is still unknown.

Here the sequenced sample was PBMCs, taken in a trial of ipilimumab plus nivolumab as post-transplant consolidation. The clonotype originates from a female donor with multiple myeloma.

CDR3 coding DNA: TGCGCCAGATGTTGTTTGGCGGGAGTCACCTACGAGCAGTACTTC. Its translation: CARCCLAGVTYEQYF. V and J are TRBV10-1 and TRBJ2-7, with 7 nucleotides matching TRBD2. Looked up from germline, CDR1 is WNHNN and CDR2 is SYGVQD (reference sequence). Unmatched junction bases numbered 13, after V lost 9 bases and J lost 2 bases. CDR3 size: 15 residues.